The entry below describes one T cell receptor beta chain. Its cognate antigen is unknown. This specimen belongs to a study of T cell responses to AZD1222 COVID-19 vaccine. Study context: Second-dose groups at about 4 or about 12 weeks were pooled. Whole-study findings and limits: Increased Spike-specific TCR breadth and depth were observed after two AZD1222 doses.

Libraries were prepared by immunoSEQ multiplex PCR; TCRdb keeps only in-frame clonotypes and omits some of them. The repertoire includes some 120,000 clones, 70% to 90% of them detected once, and roughly 1.6% sits in the top ten. Specimen: peripheral blood, collected on day 0 of AZD1222 vaccination. This clonotype was obtained from an adult in good health.

The CDR3 region is CASSLGQTIYEQYF. The CDR3 DNA reads as TGTGCCAGCAGCTTGGGCCAGACAATCTACGAGCAGTACTTC. The chain joins TRBV5-8 to TRBJ2-7, with no clear D. Germline CDR1 SGHTS, CDR2 YDEGEE. The CDR3 loop spans 14 amino acids. Deletions cut 0 bases from V and 3 bases from J, with 10 bases between. Complete variable domain (other parts from reference TRBV5-8 and TRBJ2-7): EAGVTQSPTHLIKTRGQQATLRCSPISGHTSVYWYQQALGLGLQFLLWYDEGEERNRGNFPPRFSGRQFPNYSSELNVNALELEDSALYLCASSLGQTIYEQYFGPGTRLTVT.